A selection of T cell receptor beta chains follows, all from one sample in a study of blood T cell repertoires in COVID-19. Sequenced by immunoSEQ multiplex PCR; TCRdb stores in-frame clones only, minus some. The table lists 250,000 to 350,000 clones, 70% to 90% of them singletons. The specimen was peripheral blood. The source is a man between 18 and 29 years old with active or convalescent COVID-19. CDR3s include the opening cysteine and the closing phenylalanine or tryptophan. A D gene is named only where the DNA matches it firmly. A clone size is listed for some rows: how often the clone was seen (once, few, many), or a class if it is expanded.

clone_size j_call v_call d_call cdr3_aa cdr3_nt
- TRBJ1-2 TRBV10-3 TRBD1 CAISVDRGPYGYTF TGTGCCATCAGCGTTGACAGGGGCCCATATGGCTACACCTTC
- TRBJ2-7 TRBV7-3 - CASSSGPRGLTYEQYF TGTGCCAGCAGCTCAGGCCCCAGGGGTCTCACCTACGAGCAGTACTTC
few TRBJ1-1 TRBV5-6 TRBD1 CASSLTPGTGGTEAFF TGTGCCAGCAGCTTGACCCCCGGGACAGGGGGTACTGAAGCTTTCTTT
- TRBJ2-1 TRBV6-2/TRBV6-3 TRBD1 CASSQTQGAHNEQFF TGTGCCAGCAGCCAAACACAGGGGGCCCACAATGAGCAGTTCTTC
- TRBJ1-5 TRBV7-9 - CASGQYNQPQHF TGTGCCAGCGGGCAGTACAATCAGCCCCAGCATTTT
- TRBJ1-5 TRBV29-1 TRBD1 CSVPRTGDVWSNQPQHF TGCAGCGTTCCTCGGACAGGGGATGTCTGGAGCAATCAGCCCCAGCATTTT
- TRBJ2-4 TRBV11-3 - CASGLYRPLAKNIQYF TGTGCCAGCGGACTCTATCGACCATTAGCCAAAAACATTCAGTACTTC
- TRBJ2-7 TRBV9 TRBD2 CASSVATGLAREQYF TGTGCCAGCAGCGTCGCGACCGGACTAGCCCGCGAGCAGTACTTC
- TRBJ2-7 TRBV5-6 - CASSPAGRGDEQYF TGTGCCAGCAGCCCAGCCGGCAGGGGCGACGAGCAGTACTTC
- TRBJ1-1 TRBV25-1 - CASSDSNTEAFF TGTGCCAGCAGTGACAGTAACACTGAAGCTTTCTTT
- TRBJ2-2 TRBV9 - CASSVDSGVNTGELFF TGTGCCAGCAGCGTAGACTCCGGAGTTAACACCGGGGAGCTGTTTTTT
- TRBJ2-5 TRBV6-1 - CASSAARAGNQETQYF TGTGCCAGCAGTGCAGCCCGAGCGGGCAATCAAGAGACCCAGTACTTC
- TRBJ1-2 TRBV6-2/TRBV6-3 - CASSDRQRNGYTF TGTGCCAGCAGTGACCGCCAGAGGAATGGCTACACCTTC
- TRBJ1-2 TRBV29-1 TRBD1 CSVTHRGLGGYTF TGCAGCGTTACACACAGGGGGCTCGGTGGCTACACCTTC
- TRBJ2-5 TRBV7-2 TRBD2 CASSLVFRTSGGDWETQYF TGTGCCAGCAGCTTAGTGTTCAGGACTAGCGGGGGGGACTGGGAGACCCAGTACTTC
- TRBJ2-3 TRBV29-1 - CSVERDTQYF TGCAGCGTTGAGCGCGATACGCAGTATTTT
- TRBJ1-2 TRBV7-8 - CASSPTGTTNYGYTF TGTGCCAGCAGCCCGACAGGAACCACTAACTATGGCTACACCTTC
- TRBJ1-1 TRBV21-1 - CASSNPGTEYEAFF TGTGCCAGCAGCAACCCTGGGACAGAATATGAAGCTTTCTTT
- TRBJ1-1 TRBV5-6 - CASSQDWEGAFRKAFF TGTGCCAGCAGCCAGGACTGGGAGGGAGCCTTCAGAAAAGCTTTCTTT
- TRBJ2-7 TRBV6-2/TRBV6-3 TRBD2 CASSQLAGPYEQYF TGTGCCAGCAGTCAACTAGCGGGGCCCTACGAGCAGTACTTC
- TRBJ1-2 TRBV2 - CASSDSAGFALFYGYTF TGTGCCAGCAGTGATTCCGCAGGGTTTGCCCTATTTTATGGCTACACCTTC
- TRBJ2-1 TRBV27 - CASGQQKARYNEQFF TGTGCCAGCGGCCAACAGAAGGCAAGATACAATGAGCAGTTCTTC